Below, 3 T cell receptor beta chains from the same sample are listed, as sequenced in a study of blood T cell repertoires in COVID-19 (dated by TCRdb to 2020 to 2021). Receptor amplification or capture employed the immunoSEQ multiplex PCR assay. Drawn from immuneACCESS, this table holds only the in-frame rearrangements with V and J called that TCRdb kept. Clones are partly lost; checked studies trace under half to an unresolved V gene and leave the rest unexplained. In this sample the table shows about 58,000 clones, 75% to 90% of which occur a single time. In total, the top ten clones hold roughly 15% of the sample. Sequencing was carried out using peripheral blood. Source of these receptors: a human donor in a cohort sampled during active COVID-19.

The chain couples TRBV11-2 to TRBJ2-1; TRBD2 might be the D (6 bases). V was shortened by 8 bases and J by 10 bases, with 18 bases between the two germline ends. The V gene's germline CDR1 is SGHAT and CDR2 FQNNGV. The CDR3 has 13 amino acids. The CDR3 sequence is CASGQSGSKEQFF. In DNA, the CDR3 is TGTGCCAGCGGTCAGTCCGGGAGCAAAGAGCAGTTCTTC. Looking up the rest from reference TRBV11-2 and TRBJ2-1 gives the full variable domain: EAGVAQSPRYKIIEKRQSVAFWCNPISGHATLYWYQQILGQGPKLLIQFQNNGVVDDSQLPKDRFSAERLKGVDSTLKIQPAKLEDSAVYLCASGQSGSKEQFFGPGTRLTVL.

The chain recombines TRBV30 with TRBJ2-5; 11 nucleotides agree with TRBD2. J gave up 4 bases and V 7 bases, and 14 bases lay outside the gene matches. Germline V CDR1 and CDR2: GTSNPN, SVGIG (reference sequence). This CDR3 has 16 residues. The DNA for the CDR3 is TGTGCCTCTAGCGAGAGTAGCGGGAGGGCCGGAGAGACCCAGTACTTC. Translation: CASSESSGRAGETQYF.

The CDR3 DNA follows: TGTGCCAGTAGTTCGGGACAGGGTTACGAGCAGTACTTC. This gives the protein CASSSGQGYEQYF. The chain joins TRBV19 to TRBJ2-7, with TRBD1 identical over 9 bases. Trimming removed 5 bases from V and 4 bases from J; junction bases left unmatched: 3. The length of the CDR3 is 13 residues. Germline assignment: CDR1 LNHDA and CDR2 SQIVND (reference sequence). The full variable domain, rest sourced from reference TRBV19 and TRBJ2-7, is DGGITQSPKYLFRKEGQNVTLSCEQNLNHDAMYWYRQDPGQGLRLIYYSQIVNDFQKGDIAEGYSVSREKKESFPLTVTSAQKNPTAFYLCASSSGQGYEQYFGPGTRLTVT.